Each of the 22 T cell receptor beta chains below was sequenced from the same sample in a study of blood T cell repertoires in COVID-19 (dated by TCRdb to about 2020). Library creation used the immunoSEQ multiplex PCR assay. What TCRdb holds here is the immuneACCESS table cut down to in-frame rearrangements. Part of the clones is not present; checked against another copy, under half of the missing clones reflect an unresolved V gene, and the others are unexplained. For this sample the table gives about 55,000 clones, of which approximately 90% were detected only once. Approximately 14% of the sample is in the top ten clones. Sequencing was performed on peripheral blood. The receptors were gathered from a human donor with active COVID-19. The donor label of this sample is uncertain.

This chain uses TRBV5-1 with TRBJ2-7; 8 nucleotides agree with TRBD2. The junction had 10 bases not matched to a gene; V was cut back by 7 bases and J by 1 base. Germline assignment: CDR1 SGHRS and CDR2 YFSETQ. CDR3 length: 15 residues. The CDR3 loop is CASFLTSGSSYEQYF. Here the CDR3 DNA reads TGCGCCAGCTTCCTGACCAGCGGGAGTTCCTACGAGCAGTACTTC. Drawing the rest from reference TRBV5-1 and TRBJ2-7, the complete variable domain is KAGVTQTPRYLIKTRGQQVTLSCSPISGHRSVSWYQQTPGQGLQFLFEYFSETQRNKGNFPGRFSGRQFSNSRSEMNVSTLELGDSALYLCASFLTSGSSYEQYFGPGTRLTVT.

The chain has TRBV4-2 and TRBJ2-3, with 7 bases fitting TRBD2. CDR3 length equals 16 residues. V gave up 4 bases and J gave up 0 bases; unmatched junction bases: 7. The germline CDR1 and CDR2 sequences are LGHNA and YNFKEQ. CDR3: CASSRRLAESTDTQYF. DNA for the CDR3: TGTGCCAGCAGCCGCCGGCTAGCGGAGAGCACAGATACGCAGTATTTT.

For the CDR3, the DNA is TGTGCCAGCAGCCAAGTCTCCGGGACTTTAAAATATGGCTACACCTTC. This gives the protein CASSQVSGTLKYGYTF. V gene TRBV3-1 (or the pseudogene TRBV3-2) combines with J gene TRBJ1-2, with a weak D call TRBD1 (5 bases). Germline V gives CDR1 LGHDT, CDR2 YNNKEL (reference sequence). This CDR3 is 16 amino acids long. Trimming removed 1 base from V and 5 bases from J, with 17 bases in between.

This clone has just one count. The genes are TRBV6-1 and TRBJ1-6; no firm D call. Trimming cost V 3 bases and J 0 bases, with 21 bases left between them. Germline V gene lookup returns CDR1 MNHNS and CDR2 SASEGT. CDR3 length: 20 residues. DNA of the CDR3: TGTGCCAGCAGTGACCCAGGAGGACTCCCCTCGGGCTCCTATAATTCACCCCTCCACTTT. Amino acid sequence: CASSDPGGLPSGSYNSPLHF.

The chain couples TRBV3-1 (or the pseudogene TRBV3-2) to TRBJ2-5; D not certain. V was clipped by 5 bases and J by 3 bases, with 10 bases between them. The CDR3 runs to 13 residues. Per the germline V gene, CDR1 is LGHDT and CDR2 is YNNKEL (reference sequence). The CDR3 sequence: CASSTVTKETQYF. CDR3 bases: TGTGCCAGCAGCACAGTAACGAAAGAGACCCAGTACTTC.

The J gene is TRBJ2-1, the V gene TRBV29-1; TRBD1 might be the D (5 bases). The germline gives CDR1 SQVTM, CDR2 ANQGSEA. The CDR3 runs to 10 residues. The germline V and J ends were trimmed by 6 bases and 9 bases, with 9 bases remaining between them. Here the CDR3 reads CSVSGSEQFF. CDR3 sequence (DNA): TGCAGCGTATCAGGGTCTGAGCAGTTCTTC.

This clone was counted only a few times. This chain uses TRBV11-2 with TRBJ2-7; the match to TRBD1 covers 11 bases. The germline V gene has CDR1 SGHAT and CDR2 FQNNGV. This CDR3 has 15 amino acids. V lost 6 bases, J lost 5 bases, and 9 bases stayed unmatched. The CDR3 bases are TGTGCCAGCAGGGGACGGGACAGGGGGATACACGAGCAGTACTTC. It specifies CASRGRDRGIHEQYF.

V is TRBV5-6 and J is TRBJ2-7; 9 bases align to TRBD2. Unmatched junction bases numbered 7, after V lost 4 bases and J lost 2 bases. CDR1 and CDR2 from the germline V gene are SGHDT and YYEEEE. This CDR3 contains 15 residues. CDR3 sequence reads: CASSLLSGGPYEQYV. Here the CDR3 DNA reads TGTGCCAGCAGCCTCCTCAGCGGGGGGCCCTACGAGCAGTACGTC.

The chain carries TRBV5-1 and TRBJ1-2; no firm D call. Germline loops: CDR1 SGHRS, CDR2 YFSETQ. V was clipped by 4 bases and J by 6 bases, with 16 bases between them. The CDR3 consists of 14 residues. CDR3 in amino acids: CASSPYGESHGYTF. CDR3 coding DNA: TGCGCCAGCAGCCCCTATGGAGAGTCCCATGGCTACACCTTC. Full variable domain (remainder filled in from reference TRBV5-1 and TRBJ1-2): KAGVTQTPRYLIKTRGQQVTLSCSPISGHRSVSWYQQTPGQGLQFLFEYFSETQRNKGNFPGRFSGRQFSNSRSEMNVSTLELGDSALYLCASSPYGESHGYTFGSGTRLTVV.

V and J are TRBV2 and TRBJ2-3; 9 bases align to TRBD1. The CDR3 runs 16 residues. J gave up 2 bases and V 1 base, and 4 bases lay outside the gene matches. Germline-derived CDR1 and CDR2 are SNHLY and FYNNEI. CDR3 protein: CASSEVGTGPTDTQYF. CDR3 sequence (DNA): TGTGCCAGCAGTGAAGTGGGGACAGGGCCCACAGATACGCAGTATTTT.

The chain has TRBV30 and TRBJ1-5; D unclear. There are 12 residues in the CDR3. CDR1 and CDR2 (germline): GTSNPN, SVGIG (reference sequence). The V end lost 1 base, the J end lost 4 bases, and 5 bases lay between the germline ends. CDR3 nucleotides: TGTGCCTGGAGTGCACAAAATCAGCCCCAGCATTTT. Its translation: CAWSAQNQPQHF.

The CDR3 region has the DNA TGTGCCAGCCGTGAGCTTAAAACAGCCCCGAACACTGAAGCTTTCTTT. It encodes CASRELKTAPNTEAFF. The J gene is TRBJ1-1, the V gene TRBV27; D ambiguous. This CDR3 region has 16 residues. The V gene's germline CDR1 is MNHEY and CDR2 SMNVEV (reference sequence). Between the trimmed V and J ends, which lost 8 bases and 1 base, there was a span of 20 bases.

The chain couples TRBV6-5 to TRBJ1-1; D not resolved. Germline V gene sequence: CDR1 MNHEY, CDR2 SVGAGI. The CDR3 totals 12 residues. V dropped 4 bases and J dropped 6 bases, with 9 bases sitting between them. This CDR3 reads CASSSPGAEAFF. The DNA of the CDR3 is TGTGCCAGCAGTTCGCCGGGTGCTGAAGCTTTCTTT.

The rearrangement links TRBV29-1 to TRBJ1-1; 10 bases are shared with TRBD1. CDR1 and CDR2 (germline): SQVTM, ANQGSEA. V trimming: 5 bases; J trimming: 1 base; junction bases outside the gene matches: 1. The CDR3 totals 13 residues. CDR3 sequence reads: CSVRDRGNTEAFF. CDR3 DNA: TGCAGCGTTCGGGACAGGGGGAACACTGAAGCTTTCTTT.

The V and J genes are TRBV5-6 and TRBJ1-1; 8 nucleotides match TRBD1. Germline assignment: CDR1 SGHDT and CDR2 YYEEEE. The CDR3 is made up of 14 amino acids. With 3 bases clipped from V and 6 bases from J, the junction kept 7 bases outside the gene matches. The CDR3 protein is CASSSRTGKAEAFF. Here the CDR3 DNA reads TGTGCCAGCAGCTCGCGGACAGGGAAAGCTGAAGCTTTCTTT.

The rearrangement joins TRBV28 to TRBJ1-1; D remains ambiguous. Looked up from germline, CDR1 is MDHEN and CDR2 is SYDVKM. CDR3 length: 11 residues. Trimming took 8 bases from V and 5 from J, leaving 9 bases between them. CDR3 bases: TGTGCCAGCTCCGGTTGGACTGAAGCTTTCTTT. Protein: CASSGWTEAFF.

The chain carries TRBV29-1 and TRBJ1-2; tentative D call: TRBD1 (5 bases). The CDR3 has 11 residues. Trimming cost V 4 bases and J 2 bases, with 5 bases left between them. The germline V gene has CDR1 SQVTM and CDR2 ANQGSEA. The CDR3 region is CSVGQNYGYTF. CDR3 DNA sequence: TGCAGCGTTGGACAGAACTATGGCTACACCTTC. The full variable domain, in which reference TRBV29-1 and TRBJ1-2 provide the parts outside the CDR3, is SAVISQKPSRDICQRGTSLTIQCQVDSQVTMMFWYRQQPGQSLTLIATANQGSEATYESGFVIDKFPISRPNLTFSTLTVSNMSPEDSSIYLCSVGQNYGYTFGSGTRLTVV.

A single count supports this clone. This chain links TRBV3-1 (or the pseudogene TRBV3-2) with TRBJ2-5; 12 nucleotides align to TRBD2. CDR1 and CDR2 from the germline V gene are LGHDT and YNNKEL (reference sequence). The CDR3 spans 16 residues. V lost 0 bases to trimming and J lost 6 bases; unmatched junction nucleotides: 5. The CDR3 DNA reads as TGTGCCAGCAGCCAAGATAGTGGACTAGCGGGGAAGACCCAGTACTTC. Protein: CASSQDSGLAGKTQYF.

The rearrangement joins TRBV21-1 to TRBJ2-7; the table names TRBD1, a call not compared with the DNA. TRBV21-1 counts as a pseudogene. The CDR3 spans 14 residues. CDR3 protein: CASSKGTGWREQYV. DNA for the CDR3: TGTGCCAGCAGCAAGGGGACAGGGTGGCGCGAGCAGTACGTC.

The chain combines TRBV11-1 with TRBJ1-2; the match to TRBD1 covers 11 bases. The CDR3 is made up of 16 amino acids. Germline CDR1 is SGHAT and CDR2 is FQDESV (reference sequence). The V segment lost 5 bases and the J segment 7 bases; nucleotides outside the gene matches: 12. CDR3 in DNA: TGTGCCAGCAGCCTCGGACAGGGGGCGTTGGGGAGTGGCTACACCTTC. The encoded protein is CASSLGQGALGSGYTF. Looking up the rest from reference TRBV11-1 and TRBJ1-2 gives the full variable domain: EAEVAQSPRYKITEKSQAVAFWCDPISGHATLYWYRQILGQGPELLVQFQDESVVDDSQLPKDRFSAERLKGVDSTLKIQPAELGDSAMYLCASSLGQGALGSGYTFGSGTRLTVV.

The chain joins TRBV6-5 to TRBJ1-2; D gene ambiguous. Germline V lookup: CDR1 MNHEY, CDR2 SVGAGI. V shed 1 base and J shed 4 bases, with 4 bases lying between them. The CDR3 is 12 residues long. The CDR3 region is CASSYYGYGYTF. CDR3 bases: TGTGCCAGCAGTTACTACGGCTATGGCTACACCTTC.

The rearrangement uses TRBV6-2 or TRBV6-3 and TRBJ2-2; 8 bases match TRBD2. Trimming cost V 3 bases and J 0 bases; bases outside gene matches: 3. The CDR3 spans 16 residues. Per germline, CDR1 MNHEY and CDR2 SVGEGT. The CDR3 sequence: CASSYHGRANTGELFF. Written as DNA, the CDR3 is TGTGCCAGCAGTTATCACGGGAGGGCGAACACCGGGGAGCTGTTTTTT.